This T cell receptor (beta chain) was sequenced in a study of blood T cells in healthy people across ages (dated by TCRdb to the mid-2010s). With regard to the full study: In model experiments, roughly one uniquely barcoded TCR beta cDNA molecule per two T cells was captured by template switching. The donors were divided into four age groups: young (average approximately 15 years), middle-aged (about 39), aged (roughly 60) and long-lived (82). To avoid experimental bias, donors of different ages were randomly spread across the sequencing lanes. To track age-related changes in TCR beta repertoire diversity, the study relied on deep sequencing normalized with unique cDNA molecular identifiers. Two additional independent replicas of 1 million unique cDNA reads from the same blood draw were analyzed for two donors (one aged 18 to 30 and one aged 80 or older). What the authors observed across the whole study: Since profiling was done on bulk unsorted PBMCs, naive and antigen-experienced compartments could not be conclusively compared. The CMV infection status of donors was not known, potentially confounding age-related changes in expanded clonotypes. As age increased, observed TCR beta diversity per million T cells dropped in a roughly linear way, and a significant reduction was already evident by age 40. Observed TCR beta diversity correlated strongly with the percentage of naive T cells measured by flow cytometry. Compared with the aged group, the long-lived group had more naive CD4+ T cells, fewer expanded clones and increased TCR diversity, suggesting age selection. Estimates of total diversity based on one million sequenced T cells were considered lower bounds and underestimates.

The CDR3 goes from the cysteine to the phenylalanine over 13 residues. Here the CDR3 DNA is all that survives: 39 bases in frame from base 1. The germline ends are 10 bases apart after V is trimmed by 6 bases and J by 5 bases. The germline V gene sets CDR1 to SNHLY and CDR2 to FYNNEI. Libraries were prepared through 5' RACE. Reads for this sample came from an Illumina HiSeq 2500. The second PCR ran for roughly 6 to 11 cycles and used a J-beta primer mix along with a sample-barcoded 5' primer. A template-switch 5' adaptor carrying 12 random nucleotides introduced a unique molecular identifier onto each TCR beta cDNA molecule. Each sample yielded at least 2.5 million CDR3-containing paired-end reads. All of the RNA was converted into first-strand cDNA using the Mint cDNA synthesis kit, with a TRBC-specific oligonucleotide serving as the primer. After uracil-DNA glycosylase treatment, a first 18-cycle PCR used universal primers M1SS and BC2_uni_R on all cDNA. For the original study's pipeline: Normalization of each sample was performed by random selection of 1 million high-quality reads, each carrying a distinct molecular identifier. Instead of being binned into consensus sequences, reads with shared molecular identifiers were discarded. CDR3 identification, clonotype clustering and error correction used MiTCR with a Q25 quality threshold and the strictest error-elimination algorithm. Lower-bound total TCR beta diversity was estimated with a nonparametric unseen species model using Euler transformation. TCRdb reprocessed the public reads (quality trimming at Q25 with fastp, clone calling with MiXCR) and kept in-frame beta chains. For every CDR3 protein sequence, its rows merge into one entry that carries the most common genes and DNA. The V and J calls here are based on TCRdb, not the publication. Across this sample there are 600,000 or so distinct CDR3 sequences, with approximately 21% seen only once. Of the sample, 3.6% is held by the ten largest clones.

This clonotype was picked up a small number of times. What this receptor recognizes is not known. No quality values exist for individual bases; no much larger clone is one base distant. The donors were a few dozen Caucasian individuals from Russia, aged roughly 6 to 100 years, who were systemically healthy. Ten milliliters of peripheral blood were collected from each donor into EDTA-treated Vacutainer tubes. Ficoll-Paque density-gradient centrifugation was used to isolate PBMCs, with at least 6.5 million per sample. Total RNA was extracted from PBMCs with Trizol reagent, with at least 5 micrograms obtained per sample. For every donor, an aliquot of PBMCs went through flow cytometry to measure the percentages of naive CD45RAhigh/CD27high T cells.

The chain couples TRBV2 to TRBJ2-2, and possibly TRBD2, on 5 matching bases. The receptor's source is a man aged 65 to 79 in good health. The sequenced sample consisted of blood. For the CDR3, the sequence is CASREDGTGELFF. Here is the DNA: TGTGCCAGCAGGGAGGACGGGACCGGGGAGCTGTTTTTT.